This T cell receptor (beta chain) was identified in a study of OX40 agonist ivuxolimab in advanced cancers. On the study more broadly: Administration of intravenous ivuxolimab to patients occurred every 2 weeks at 0.01 to 10 mg/kg. Study findings and constraints: Expanded clones were, on average, more numerous in CD8+ T cells than in CD4+.

A note on this clone: Its antigen is undetermined.

The study sampled blood at baseline, cycle 4 day 1, and cycle 7 day 1. Generated by immunoSEQ multiplex PCR, the TCRdb table keeps only in-frame clones and is missing some. The data show some 40,000 clones, with over 80% seen just once and about 28% held by the top ten. The CDR3 covers 15 residues. V was pared by 1 base and J by 2 bases, with 3 bases of the junction left unmatched. CDR1 is LNHDA, CDR2 SQIVND, per germline (reference sequence). The TCR originated in an adult with an advanced solid tumor such as melanoma, head and neck, liver or kidney cancer. The J gene is TRBJ2-3, the V gene TRBV19; 7 positions match TRBD2. The material was CD4+ or CD8+ T cells sorted from blood, obtained in a trial of the OX40 agonist ivuxolimab. The CDR3 is CASSIVGGTTDTQYF. The CDR3, as DNA: TGTGCCAGTAGTATAGTCGGGGGGACCACAGATACGCAGTATTTT.